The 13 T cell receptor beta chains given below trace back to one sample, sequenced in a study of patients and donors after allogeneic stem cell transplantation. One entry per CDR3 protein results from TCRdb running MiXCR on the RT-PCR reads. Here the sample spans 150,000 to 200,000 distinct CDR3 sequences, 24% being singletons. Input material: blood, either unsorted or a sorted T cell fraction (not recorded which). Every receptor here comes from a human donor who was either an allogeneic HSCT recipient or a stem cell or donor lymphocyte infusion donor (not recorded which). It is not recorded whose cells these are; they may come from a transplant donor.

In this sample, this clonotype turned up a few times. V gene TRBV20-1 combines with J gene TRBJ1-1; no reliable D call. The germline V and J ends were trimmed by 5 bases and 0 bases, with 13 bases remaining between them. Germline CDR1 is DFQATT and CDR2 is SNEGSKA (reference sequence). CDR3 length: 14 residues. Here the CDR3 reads CSAEPQDMNTEAFF. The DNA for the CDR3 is TGCAGTGCTGAGCCCCAGGATATGAACACTGAAGCTTTCTTT.

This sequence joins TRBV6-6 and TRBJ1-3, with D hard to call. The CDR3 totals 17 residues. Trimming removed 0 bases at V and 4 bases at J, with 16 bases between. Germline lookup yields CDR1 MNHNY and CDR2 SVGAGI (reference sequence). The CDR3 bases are TGTGCCAGCAGTTACTCCTTTTTGGGCACCTCGGGAAACACCATATATTTT. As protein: CASSYSFLGTSGNTIYF.

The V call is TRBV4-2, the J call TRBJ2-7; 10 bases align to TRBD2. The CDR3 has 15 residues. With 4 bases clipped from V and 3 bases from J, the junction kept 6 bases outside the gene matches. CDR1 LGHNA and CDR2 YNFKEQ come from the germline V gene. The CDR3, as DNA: TGTGCCAGCAGCCCGTCCTCTAGCGGGGGCTACGAGCAGTACTTC. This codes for CASSPSSSGGYEQYF.

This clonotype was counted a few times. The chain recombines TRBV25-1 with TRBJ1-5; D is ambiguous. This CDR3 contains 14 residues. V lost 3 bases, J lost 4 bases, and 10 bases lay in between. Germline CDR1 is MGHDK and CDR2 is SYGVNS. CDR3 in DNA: TGTGCCAGCAGTGATTGGCGAGAAAATCAGCCCCAGCATTTT. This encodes CASSDWRENQPQHF.

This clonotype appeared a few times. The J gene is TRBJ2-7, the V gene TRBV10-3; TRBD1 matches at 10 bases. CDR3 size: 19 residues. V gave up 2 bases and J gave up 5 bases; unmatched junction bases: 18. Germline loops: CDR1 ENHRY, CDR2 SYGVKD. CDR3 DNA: TGTGCCATCAGTGAGCCGAGCGGGACAGGGGATCGACCTTCAAACGAGCAGTACTTC. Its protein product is CAISEPSGTGDRPSNEQYF.

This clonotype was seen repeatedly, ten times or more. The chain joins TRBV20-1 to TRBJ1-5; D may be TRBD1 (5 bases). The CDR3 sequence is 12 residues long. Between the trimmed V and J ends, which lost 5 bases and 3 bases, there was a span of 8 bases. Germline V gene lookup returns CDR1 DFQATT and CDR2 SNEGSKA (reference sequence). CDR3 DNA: TGCAGTGCTTCCGGGGCCAATCAGCCCCAGCATTTT. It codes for CSASGANQPQHF.

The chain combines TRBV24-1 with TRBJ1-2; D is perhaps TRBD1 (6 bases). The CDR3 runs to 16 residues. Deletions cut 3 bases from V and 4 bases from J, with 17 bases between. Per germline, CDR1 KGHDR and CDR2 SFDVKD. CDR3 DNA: TGTGCCACCAGTGATCCAACGACAGGTTCCACCTATGGCTACACCTTC. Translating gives CATSDPTTGSTYGYTF.

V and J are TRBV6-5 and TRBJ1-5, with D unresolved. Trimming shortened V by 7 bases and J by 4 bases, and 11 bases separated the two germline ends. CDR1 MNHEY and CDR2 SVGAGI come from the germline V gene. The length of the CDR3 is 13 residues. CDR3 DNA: TGTGCCAGCATGGAAGGGTTTAATCAGCCCCAGCATTTT. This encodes CASMEGFNQPQHF.

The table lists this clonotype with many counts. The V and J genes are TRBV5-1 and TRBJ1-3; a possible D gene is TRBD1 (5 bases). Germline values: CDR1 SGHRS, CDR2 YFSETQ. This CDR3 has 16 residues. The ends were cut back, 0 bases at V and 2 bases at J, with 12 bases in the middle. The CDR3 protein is CASSLGSPGPGNTIYF. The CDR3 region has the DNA TGCGCCAGCAGCTTGGGGTCTCCGGGGCCTGGAAACACCATATATTTT.

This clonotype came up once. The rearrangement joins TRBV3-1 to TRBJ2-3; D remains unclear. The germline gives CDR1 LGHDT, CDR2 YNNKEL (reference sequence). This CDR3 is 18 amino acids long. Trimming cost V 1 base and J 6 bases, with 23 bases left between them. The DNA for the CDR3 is TGTGCCAGCAGCCAAGGGTGGTCGGACCGGGCATCCCCCGATACGCAGTATTTT. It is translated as CASSQGWSDRASPDTQYF.

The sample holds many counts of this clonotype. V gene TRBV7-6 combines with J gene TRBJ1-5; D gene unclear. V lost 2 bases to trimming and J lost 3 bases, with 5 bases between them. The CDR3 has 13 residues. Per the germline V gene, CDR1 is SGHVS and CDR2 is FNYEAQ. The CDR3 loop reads CASSLKVNQPQHF. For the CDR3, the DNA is TGTGCCAGCAGCTTAAAGGTCAATCAGCCCCAGCATTTT.

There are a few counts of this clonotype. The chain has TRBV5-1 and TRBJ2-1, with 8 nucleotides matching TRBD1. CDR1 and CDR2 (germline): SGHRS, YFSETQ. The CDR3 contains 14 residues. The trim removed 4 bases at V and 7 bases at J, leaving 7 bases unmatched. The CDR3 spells CASSLEQGENEQFF. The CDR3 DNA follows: TGCGCCAGCAGCCTAGAACAGGGGGAGAATGAGCAGTTCTTC.

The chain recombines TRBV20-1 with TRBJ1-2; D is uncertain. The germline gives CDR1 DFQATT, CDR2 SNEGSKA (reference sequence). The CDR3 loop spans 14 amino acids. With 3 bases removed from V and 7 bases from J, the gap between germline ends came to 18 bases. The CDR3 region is CSAREPIGASGYTF. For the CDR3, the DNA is TGCAGTGCTAGGGAGCCCATAGGTGCGTCTGGCTACACCTTC.